Presented here are 8 T cell receptor beta chains from one specimen sequenced in a study of early T cells in non-severe SARS-CoV-2 infection. TCRdb redid the calling of the 5' RACE reads with MiXCR, one entry per CDR3 protein. The table shows fewer than 100,000 distinct CDR3 sequences, with approximately 12% occurring only once. The sequenced material came from whole blood. Receptor source: an adult who was a healthcare worker with PCR-confirmed SARS-CoV-2 infection or an uninfected control (not recorded which).

This clonotype showed up just once. A much more abundant neighbour one base away suggests this may be a read error. The genes are TRBV5-5 and TRBJ1-1, with D maybe TRBD1 (6 bases). This CDR3 region has 14 residues. Germline V gene data show CDR1 as SGHKS and CDR2 as YYEKEE (reference sequence). The CDR3 nucleotides read TGTGCCAGCAGCTTCGGACAGCTGGGGGATGAACCTTTCTTT. Protein product: CASSFGQLGDEPFF.

This clonotype was counted between two and nine times. This chain links TRBV27 with TRBJ1-2; 8 nucleotides match TRBD1. Germline loops: CDR1 MNHEY, CDR2 SMNVEV (reference sequence). Trimming took 5 bases from V and 7 from J; bases not matched to a gene: 6. This CDR3 region has 13 residues. The CDR3 DNA sequence: TGTGCCAGCAGTCCCCGACAGGGGTTTGGCTACACCTTC. This gives the protein CASSPRQGFGYTF.

This clonotype was found many times. The rearrangement links TRBV12-3 or TRBV12-4 to TRBJ1-6; possible D gene TRBD1, 5 bases. This CDR3 has 14 residues. V lost 2 bases, J lost 7 bases, and 9 bases lay in between. CDR3 in DNA: TGTGCCAGCAGTTTACGCCAGGGAAATTCACCCCTCCACTTT. Amino acid sequence: CASSLRQGNSPLHF.

In this sample, this clonotype turned up many times. The chain uses TRBV6-1 and TRBJ2-5, with TRBD1 identical over 7 bases. After removal of 6 bases from V and 1 base from J, the junction contained 8 bases not matched to a gene. CDR1 and CDR2 from the germline V gene are MNHNS and SASEGT. The CDR3 has 15 amino acids. In DNA, the CDR3 is TGTGCCAGCAGCTTTTTAGGGACAGTCCAAGAGACCCAGTACTTC. Protein sequence: CASSFLGTVQETQYF.

This clonotype was counted only a few times. The rearrangement joins TRBV5-4 to TRBJ2-7; D gene unclear. V was cut by 2 bases and J by 0 bases, with 6 bases left in between. The CDR3 spans 13 residues. The germline CDR1 and CDR2 sequences are SGHNT and YYREEE (reference sequence). CDR3 loop: CASSFYNSYEQYF. The CDR3 region has the DNA TGTGCCAGCAGCTTTTACAACTCCTACGAGCAGTACTTC.

The CDR3 reads CASSLGRRAGNYGYTF. CDR3 nucleotide sequence: TGTGCCAGCAGCTTAGGGCGCCGCGCCGGGAACTATGGCTACACCTTC. This sequence joins TRBV7-2 and TRBJ1-2; no firm D call. This CDR3 is built from 16 residues. V lost 1 base and J 2 bases, leaving 14 bases between the germline ends. Germline V lookup: CDR1 SGHTA, CDR2 FQGNSA.

The V call is TRBV9, the J call TRBJ2-1; the D gene is possibly TRBD2 (5 bases). CDR1 is SGDLS and CDR2 is YYNGEE in the germline V gene. Trimming removed 1 base at V and 6 bases at J, with 11 bases between. This CDR3 region has 14 residues. CDR3 sequence: CASSVPHRGNEQFF. CDR3 coding DNA: TGTGCCAGCAGCGTACCCCATCGGGGCAATGAGCAGTTCTTC.

This clonotype was detected only a few times. The chain has TRBV20-1 and TRBJ2-7; 8 bases fit TRBD2. Trimming took 5 bases from V and 2 from J; bases not matched to a gene: 14. Germline V CDR1 and CDR2: DFQATT, SNEGSKA (reference sequence). The CDR3 is made up of 16 amino acids. The DNA of the CDR3 is TGCAGTGCTCCCCGGCATTCCGGGACTAGTCCCTACGAGCAGTACTTC. Protein: CSAPRHSGTSPYEQYF.